These 9 T cell receptor beta chains came from one sample sequenced in a study of blood T cell repertoires in COVID-19. Assay used: immunoSEQ multiplex PCR; TCRdb lists only in-frame clones, some missing. The table includes roughly 310,000 clones, 90% detected once. Input material: peripheral blood. The receptors were sampled from a woman in her twenties or thirties with COVID-19, enrolled during active disease.

This clone occurred once. For the CDR3, the DNA is TGTGCCAGCAGCCTCCTGGGACAGCATAATTCACCCCTCCACTTT. Translating gives CASSLLGQHNSPLHF. The chain combines TRBV3-1 (or the pseudogene TRBV3-2) with TRBJ1-6, with TRBD1 identical over 7 bases. V lost 4 bases to trimming and J lost 5 bases; unmatched junction nucleotides: 5. Germline V gene data show CDR1 as LGHDT and CDR2 as YNNKEL (reference sequence). There are 15 residues in the CDR3.

This clone showed up many times. V is TRBV7-9 and J is TRBJ1-1; D call uncertain. CDR3 length: 13 residues. Germline values: CDR1 SEHNR, CDR2 FQNEAQ (reference sequence). The V and J ends lost 5 bases and 4 bases respectively, with 11 bases between them. CDR3 sequence reads: CASSGGISTEAFF. DNA of the CDR3: TGTGCCAGCAGCGGAGGGATCAGCACTGAAGCTTTCTTT.

The chain combines TRBV6-1 with TRBJ1-2; D unresolved. The CDR3 sequence is 11 residues long. Trimming took off 3 bases at V and 7 bases at J, with 6 bases between the two ends. Germline-derived CDR1 and CDR2 are MNHNS and SASEGT. As DNA, the CDR3 is TGTGCCAGCAGTGATATCGGTGGCTACACCTTC. It translates to CASSDIGGYTF.

About this clone itself: The sample contains more than one DNA sequence encoding this CDR3. The chain recombines TRBV19 with TRBJ1-1, with a weak D call TRBD1 (6 bases). This CDR3 is 13 amino acids long. From germline, CDR1 is LNHDA and CDR2 SQIVND (reference sequence). Trimming cost V 3 bases and J 5 bases, with 10 bases left between them. CDR3 sequence reads: CASSIQGRTEAFF. CDR3 coding DNA: TGTGCCAGTAGTATTCAGGGGCGGACTGAAGCTTTCTTT.

This sequence joins TRBV2 and TRBJ1-6; maybe TRBD1 (5 bases). The CDR3 contains 14 residues. V was clipped by 10 bases and J by 5 bases, with 15 bases between them. CDR1 SNHLY and CDR2 FYNNEI come from the germline V gene. CDR3 bases: TGTGCCACCAAAACAGGCCCAGATAATTCACCCCTCCACTTT. Translating it yields CATKTGPDNSPLHF.

The V call is TRBV13, the J call TRBJ1-6, with a possible D match to TRBD1 (5 bases). Germline V gene sequence: CDR1 PRHDT, CDR2 FYEKMQ (reference sequence). Trimming left V 5 bases short and J 0 bases short, with 20 bases between. CDR3 length: 19 amino acids. The CDR3 coding sequence is TGTGCCAGCAGCCCTCAGCATCACAGGAAGAGCTCCTATAATTCACCCCTCCACTTT. Its protein product is CASSPQHHRKSSYNSPLHF. Combining the CDR3 with reference TRBV13 and TRBJ1-6 gives the whole variable domain AAGVIQSPRHLIKEKRETATLKCYPIPRHDTVYWYQQGPGQDPQFLISFYEKMQSDKGSIPDRFSAQQFSDYHSELNMSSLELGDSALYFCASSPQHHRKSSYNSPLHFGNGTRLTVT.

The chain uses TRBV5-6 and TRBJ1-4; 10 nucleotides line up with TRBD1. This CDR3 has 15 amino acids. Germline V gene sequence: CDR1 SGHDT, CDR2 YYEEEE. The trim removed 4 bases at V and 6 bases at J, leaving 6 bases unmatched. The CDR3 DNA follows: TGTGCCAGCAGCCTTACCGGGACAGGGGATGAAAAACTGTTTTTT. The encoded protein is CASSLTGTGDEKLFF. Based on the CDR3 plus reference TRBV5-6 and TRBJ1-4, the full variable domain is DAGVTQSPTHLIKTRGQQVTLRCSPKSGHDTVSWYQQALGQGPQFIFQYYEEEERQRGNFPDRFSGHQFPNYSSELNVNALLLGDSALYLCASSLTGTGDEKLFFGSGTQLSVL.

CDR3 in amino acids: CASSTFKFQPQHF. The CDR3 DNA reads as TGTGCCAGCAGTACTTTCAAATTTCAGCCCCAGCATTTT. V gene TRBV12-3 or TRBV12-4 combines with J gene TRBJ1-5; D is uncertain. This CDR3 is built from 13 residues. V lost 5 bases and J lost 6, with 11 bases in between.

This clone appeared a single time. V and J are TRBV19 and TRBJ2-4; D may be TRBD1 (8 bases). From germline, CDR1 is LNHDA and CDR2 SQIVND (reference sequence). V lost 4 bases, J lost 0 bases, and 13 bases lay in between. The CDR3 has 16 residues. Written as DNA, the CDR3 is TGTGCCAGTAGTAGGGGAGGGACAGGAGCCAAAAACATTCAGTACTTC. Protein product: CASSRGGTGAKNIQYF.